The count of the clone carrying this TCR beta chain is one. This entry belongs to a study of T cell changes during pregnancy in multiple sclerosis. V was shortened by 6 bases and J by 8 bases, with 16 bases between the two germline ends. This CDR3 region has 14 residues. CDR1 is MDHEN, CDR2 SYDVKM, per germline. Libraries were prepared by immunoSEQ multiplex PCR; TCRdb keeps only in-frame clonotypes and omits some of them. The sample records around 69,000 clones, more than 75% being singletons. V is TRBV28 and J is TRBJ2-2; weak D call: TRBD1 (6 bases). This clonotype was sampled from a female donor with multiple sclerosis, enrolled in a pregnancy study. The source material was peripheral blood, sampled in the third trimester of pregnancy. The CDR3 DNA follows: TGTGCCAGCAGCCTCACAGGGTTAGCTGGGGAGCTGTTTTTT. Translation gives CASSLTGLAGELFF.